The 27 T cell receptor beta chains reported below all come from one sample, sequenced in a study of OX40 agonist ivuxolimab in advanced cancers. TCRdb's table, derived via immunoSEQ multiplex PCR, lists solely in-frame clones and lacks some. The top ten clones hold roughly 0.27% of a sample with around 95,000 clones, 93% of them seen once. This material consisted of CD4+ or CD8+ T cells sorted from blood, taken in a trial of the OX40 agonist ivuxolimab. These receptors all stem from an adult with an advanced solid tumor such as melanoma, head and neck, liver or kidney cancer.

V and J are TRBV9 and TRBJ2-1; 9 nucleotides match TRBD2. Germline CDR1 is SGDLS and CDR2 is YYNGEE. The V and J ends lost 3 bases and 8 bases, in that order; junction bases with no gene match: 12. This CDR3 has 16 residues. The DNA for the CDR3 is TGTGCCAGCAGCGCCATCGGGCGGGGGGGCGCCGATGAGCAGTTCTTC. As protein: CASSAIGRGGADEQFF.

On this clone: Other DNA sequences in the sample encode the same CDR3. This sequence joins TRBV6-6 and TRBJ2-5, with no clear D. This CDR3 has 12 residues. With 6 bases removed from V and 0 bases from J, the gap between germline ends came to 5 bases. CDR1 MNHNY and CDR2 SVGAGI come from the germline V gene (reference sequence). CDR3 in DNA: TGTGCCAGCAGCCCCTACCAAGAGACCCAGTACTTC. Protein product: CASSPYQETQYF.

The V and J genes are TRBV7-3 and TRBJ2-3; a possible D gene is TRBD2 (6 bases). The germline V and J ends were trimmed by 5 bases and 0 bases, with 12 bases remaining between them. Germline-derived CDR1 and CDR2 are SGHTA and FQGTGA. The CDR3 length is 15 residues. The CDR3 reads CASSAGRSSTDTQYF. The CDR3 nucleotides are TGTGCCAGCAGCGCGGGACGGTCGAGCACAGATACGCAGTATTTT. Based on the CDR3 plus reference TRBV7-3 and TRBJ2-3, the full variable domain is GAGVSQTPSNKVTEKGKYVELRCDPISGHTALYWYRQSLGQGPEFLIYFQGTGAADDSGLPNDRFFAVRPEGSVSTLKIQRTERGDSAVYLCASSAGRSSTDTQYFGPGTRLTVL.

The chain has TRBV19 and TRBJ1-5; a weak D match, TRBD1 (5 bases). Germline values: CDR1 LNHDA, CDR2 SQIVND (reference sequence). The CDR3 is made up of 18 amino acids. V gave up 3 bases and J gave up 0 bases, with 18 bases separating them. CDR3 sequence reads: CASSIRSAGWDSNQPQHF. CDR3 nucleotide sequence: TGTGCCAGTAGTATCCGATCCGCAGGGTGGGATAGCAATCAGCCCCAGCATTTT.

The chain is built from TRBV28 and TRBJ2-1; 11 nucleotides match TRBD1. Germline CDR1 is MDHEN and CDR2 is SYDVKM. With 4 bases clipped from V and 7 bases from J, the junction kept 6 bases outside the gene matches. The CDR3 has 15 residues. CDR3 in DNA: TGTGCCAGCAGTTCCACCGGGACAGGGGGTAATGAGCAGTTCTTC. Protein: CASSSTGTGGNEQFF.

This clone was observed once. The chain is built from TRBV6-4 and TRBJ1-1; D is unresolved. The CDR3 sequence is 14 residues long. Trimming removed 6 bases at V and 2 bases at J, with 13 bases between. The germline V gene encodes CDR1 MRHNA and CDR2 SNTAGT. This chain's CDR3 is CASSVEVGNTEAFF. The CDR3 coding sequence is TGTGCCAGCAGCGTCGAGGTTGGAAACACTGAAGCTTTCTTT.

The chain carries TRBV4-1 and TRBJ2-7, with D maybe TRBD1 (5 bases). Germline CDR1 and CDR2: MGHRA and YSYEKL. This CDR3 region has 14 residues. V lost 4 bases and J 3 bases, leaving 13 bases between the germline ends. CDR3 nucleotide sequence: TGCGCCAGCAGCCCCACACGGACATTCTACGAGCAGTACTTC. Protein: CASSPTRTFYEQYF.

The chain uses TRBV6-6 and TRBJ2-1, with D hard to call. Between the trimmed V and J ends, which lost 0 bases and 7 bases, there was a span of 7 bases. Germline CDR1 is MNHNY and CDR2 is SVGAGI (reference sequence). This CDR3 is 13 amino acids long. The chain's CDR3 is CASSYSTENEQFF. CDR3 nucleotides: TGTGCCAGCAGTTACTCGACGGAAAATGAGCAGTTCTTC.

This clone was detected only a few times. The rearrangement joins TRBV6-1 to TRBJ1-1; no definite D call. The CDR3 totals 12 residues. CDR1 and CDR2 from the germline V gene are MNHNS and SASEGT. Trimming shortened V by 1 base and J by 6 bases, and 6 bases separated the two germline ends. CDR3 sequence reads: CASSEGGSEAFF. CDR3 nucleotides: TGTGCCAGCAGTGAAGGGGGTTCTGAAGCTTTCTTT.

This chain uses TRBV28 with TRBJ1-3; D unresolved. V was shortened by 2 bases and J by 0 bases, with 8 bases between the two germline ends. Germline assignment: CDR1 MDHEN and CDR2 SYDVKM. This CDR3 comprises 15 residues. Here the CDR3 DNA reads TGTGCCAGCAGTTTAGAAGGGCGCTCTGGAAACACCATATATTTT. Translated: CASSLEGRSGNTIYF.

V and J are TRBV7-2 and TRBJ1-1; weak D call: TRBD1 (6 bases). The V end was cut by 2 bases, the J end by 0 bases, with 10 bases between. CDR3 length: 15 amino acids. Germline CDR1 reads SGHTA; CDR2 reads FQGNSA. The CDR3 is CASSLSAGVNTEAFF. Written as DNA, the CDR3 is TGTGCCAGCAGCTTATCTGCAGGGGTGAACACTGAAGCTTTCTTT.

This clone occurred a few times. This chain connects TRBV30 to TRBJ2-6, with TRBD1 matching over 7 bases. V lost 3 bases and J lost 0; bases outside the gene matches: 8. This CDR3 contains 17 residues. Germline CDR1 GTSNPN, CDR2 SVGIG (reference sequence). CDR3 amino acids: CAWRKTGLSSGANVLTF. Here the CDR3 DNA reads TGTGCCTGGAGAAAGACAGGGTTGAGCTCTGGGGCCAACGTCCTGACTTTC.

This rearrangement joins TRBV30 to TRBJ2-5; D is unresolved. This CDR3 has 11 residues. Looked up from germline, CDR1 is GTSNPN and CDR2 is SVGIG (reference sequence). Trimming stripped 1 base from V and 5 bases from J, with 5 bases between. The CDR3 spells CAWSASETQYF. The DNA for the CDR3 is TGTGCCTGGAGTGCCTCGGAGACCCAGTACTTC.

The chain carries TRBV30 and TRBJ2-3; the D is unclear. Germline CDR1 GTSNPN, CDR2 SVGIG (reference sequence). Deletions cut 2 bases from V and 2 bases from J, with 2 bases between. The CDR3 is 11 residues long. The CDR3 loop reads CAWSLTDTQYF. CDR3 nucleotides: TGTGCCTGGAGTCTCACAGATACGCAGTATTTT.

V is TRBV14 and J is TRBJ1-2; D is unclear. Germline lookup yields CDR1 SGHDN and CDR2 FVKESK. The CDR3 covers 13 residues. V lost 1 base to trimming and J lost 9 bases, with 12 bases between them. The CDR3 reads CASSQVGQLSYTF. In nucleotides, the CDR3 is TGTGCCAGCAGCCAAGTTGGCCAATTGAGCTACACCTTC.

V usage is TRBV30 and J usage is TRBJ2-7, with D perhaps TRBD1 or TRBD2 (6 bases each). CDR3 length: 14 residues. V was clipped by 7 bases and J by 5 bases, with 21 bases between them. Germline V gene lookup returns CDR1 GTSNPN and CDR2 SVGIG (reference sequence). The CDR3 DNA sequence: TGTGCCTACCAAGAAAAACGGGGGCTTCACGAGCAGTACTTC. Translating gives CAYQEKRGLHEQYF.

The chain has TRBV6-6 and TRBJ2-1, with D perhaps being TRBD1 or TRBD2 (5 bases each). This CDR3 region has 14 residues. Trimming shortened V by 0 bases and J by 13 bases, and 16 bases separated the two germline ends. Germline V lookup: CDR1 MNHNY, CDR2 SVGAGI (reference sequence). The CDR3 DNA is TGTGCCAGCAGTTACTCGAGGGGCCGATCGTCCCAGTTCTTC. This gives the protein CASSYSRGRSSQFF.

This rearrangement joins TRBV4-2 to TRBJ2-3, with D perhaps TRBD2 (7 bases). The V and J ends lost 0 bases and 5 bases respectively, with 15 bases between them. CDR3 length: 16 residues. Germline V CDR1 and CDR2: LGHNA, YNFKEQ. The CDR3 region is CASSQEGGVAGDTQYF. The CDR3 nucleotides read TGTGCCAGCAGCCAAGAAGGGGGGGTTGCGGGAGATACGCAGTATTTT.

CDR3 sequence: CASSQDANTGELFF. In DNA form, the CDR3 reads TGCGCCAGCAGTCAGGACGCTAACACCGGGGAGCTGTTTTTT. The genes are TRBV5-1 and TRBJ2-2; D is unresolved. Germline V gene sequence: CDR1 SGHRS, CDR2 YFSETQ. The CDR3 has 14 residues. The V end was cut by 5 bases, the J end by 2 bases, with 10 bases between.

CDR3 sequence reads: CASSADVPALTGNTIYF. CDR3 coding DNA: TGTGCCAGCAGTGCGGACGTACCCGCTCTGACTGGAAACACCATATATTTT. This rearrangement joins TRBV2 to TRBJ1-3; D is unclear. Trimming cost V 4 bases and J 2 bases, with 18 bases left between them. The CDR3 sequence is 17 residues long. Germline CDR1 reads SNHLY; CDR2 reads FYNNEI.

The V call is TRBV7-8, the J call TRBJ1-2; TRBD1 agrees at 7 bases. Trimming at V came to 1 base and at J to 8 bases, leaving 4 bases not matched to a gene. This CDR3 region has 13 residues. CDR1 is SGHVS and CDR2 is FQNEAQ in the germline V gene. CDR3 sequence: CASSLEGARGYTF. The CDR3 DNA follows: TGTGCCAGCAGCTTAGAGGGGGCTCGGGGCTACACCTTC.

V and J are TRBV28 and TRBJ1-5, with D possibly matching TRBD1 (6 bases). Looked up from germline, CDR1 is MDHEN and CDR2 is SYDVKM. CDR3 length: 12 residues. Trimming took off 8 bases at V and 7 bases at J, with 12 bases between the two ends. The CDR3 is CASGDNHQPQHF. CDR3 bases: TGTGCCAGCGGGGACAACCACCAGCCCCAGCATTTT. The full variable domain, in which reference TRBV28 and TRBJ1-5 provide the parts outside the CDR3, is DVKVTQSSRYLVKRTGEKVFLECVQDMDHENMFWYRQDPGLGLRLIYFSYDVKMKEKGDIPEGYSVSREKKERFSLILESASTNQTSMYLCASGDNHQPQHFGDGTRLSIL.

The rearrangement joins TRBV30 to TRBJ2-1, with 7 bases identical to TRBD2. Germline loops: CDR1 GTSNPN, CDR2 SVGIG (reference sequence). The ends lost 1 base at V and 5 bases at J; junction bases unmatched: 8. CDR3 length: 15 residues. DNA of the CDR3: TGTGCCTGGAGTGCCCCCGGGGGGTCCCACAATGAGCAGTTCTTC. Protein product: CAWSAPGGSHNEQFF.

This clone was recorded only once. The V and J genes are TRBV6-1 and TRBJ1-2; D remains ambiguous. Trimming cost V 7 bases and J 7 bases, with 13 bases left between them. Germline CDR1 and CDR2: MNHNS and SASEGT. CDR3 size: 12 residues. CDR3 sequence: CASTGPEPGYTF. Written as DNA, the CDR3 is TGTGCCAGCACCGGACCGGAACCTGGCTACACCTTC.

The CDR3 is CATNMALPYGYTF. CDR3 in DNA: TGTGCCACCAACATGGCCCTCCCATATGGCTACACCTTC. The rearrangement joins TRBV6-5 to TRBJ1-2; D not certain. CDR3 length: 13 amino acids. Germline V gives CDR1 MNHEY, CDR2 SVGAGI. V was clipped by 10 bases and J by 5 bases, with 17 bases between them.

This chain joins TRBV6-6 and TRBJ2-7; D gene uncertain. CDR3 length equals 12 residues. V was shortened by 5 bases and J by 4 bases, with 9 bases between the two germline ends. Germline lookup yields CDR1 MNHNY and CDR2 SVGAGI (reference sequence). The CDR3 coding sequence is TGTGCCAGCAGTCCCGGGTATTACGAGCAGTACTTC. Residues: CASSPGYYEQYF.

This rearrangement joins TRBV6-5 to TRBJ2-7; D gene unclear. There are 12 residues in the CDR3. Germline V CDR1 and CDR2: MNHEY, SVGAGI. V was clipped by 5 bases and J by 6 bases, with 11 bases between them. The CDR3 region is CASSEGIPEQYF. The DNA of the CDR3 is TGTGCCAGCAGTGAAGGCATCCCCGAGCAGTACTTC.